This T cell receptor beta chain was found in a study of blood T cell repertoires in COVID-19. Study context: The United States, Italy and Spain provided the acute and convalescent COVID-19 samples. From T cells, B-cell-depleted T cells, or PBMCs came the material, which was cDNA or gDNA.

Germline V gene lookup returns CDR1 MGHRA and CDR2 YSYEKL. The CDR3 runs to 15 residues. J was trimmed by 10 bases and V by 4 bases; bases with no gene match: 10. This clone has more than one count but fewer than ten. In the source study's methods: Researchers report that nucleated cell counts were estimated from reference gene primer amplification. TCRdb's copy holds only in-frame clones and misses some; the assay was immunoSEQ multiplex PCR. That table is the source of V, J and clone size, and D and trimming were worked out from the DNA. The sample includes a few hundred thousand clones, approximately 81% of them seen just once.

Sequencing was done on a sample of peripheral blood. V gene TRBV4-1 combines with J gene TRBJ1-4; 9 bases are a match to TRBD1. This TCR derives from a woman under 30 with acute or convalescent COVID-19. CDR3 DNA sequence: TGCGCCAGCAGCCGATACGGGACAGGGCTGAGAAAACTGTTTTTT. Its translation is CASSRYGTGLRKLFF.